This note documents a single T cell receptor (beta chain) sequence. Antigen: not known. The germline V and J ends were trimmed by 3 bases and 2 bases, with 25 bases remaining between them. Germline CDR1 and CDR2: LNHDA and SQIVND (reference sequence). CDR3 length equals 19 residues. The entry originates in a study of PD-1 blockade in classical Hodgkin lymphoma. Generated by immunoSEQ multiplex PCR, the TCRdb table keeps only in-frame clones and is missing some. In the table there are about 34,000 clones, about 80% of which are singletons. Relapse after autologous stem cell transplantation occurred in every patient, and brentuximab vedotin exposure varied. Study-wide points: Compared with baseline, CD4+ but not CD8+ TCR diversity had risen significantly by C4D1.

The sequence came from a human donor with classical Hodgkin lymphoma. The rearrangement links TRBV19 to TRBJ1-2, with no clear D. Source: peripheral blood mononuclear cells (PBMCs), taken before the second cycle of nivolumab. CDR3 region: CASSIFFGLDLTSNYGYTF. CDR3 DNA: TGTGCCAGTAGTATCTTCTTCGGGTTGGACCTTACAAGCAACTATGGCTACACCTTC.